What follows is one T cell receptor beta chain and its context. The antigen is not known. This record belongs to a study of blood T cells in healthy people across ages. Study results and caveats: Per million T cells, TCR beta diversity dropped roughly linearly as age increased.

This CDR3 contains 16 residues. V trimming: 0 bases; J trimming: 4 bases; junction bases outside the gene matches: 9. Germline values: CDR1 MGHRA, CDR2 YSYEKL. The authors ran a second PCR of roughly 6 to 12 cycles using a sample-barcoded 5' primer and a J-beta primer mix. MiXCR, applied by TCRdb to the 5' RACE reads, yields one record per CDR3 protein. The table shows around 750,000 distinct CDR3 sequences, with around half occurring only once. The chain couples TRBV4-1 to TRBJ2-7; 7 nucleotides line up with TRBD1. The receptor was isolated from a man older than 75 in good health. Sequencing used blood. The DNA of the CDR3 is TGCGCCAGCAGCCAAGAGAGGGGGCTCTCCGGTTACGAGCAGTACTTC. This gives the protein CASSQERGLSGYEQYF.